The 10 T cell receptor beta chains below all came from one sample that was sequenced in a study of graft-versus-host responses after intestinal transplantation. Clones were read by immunoSEQ multiplex PCR, and TCRdb kept only the in-frame ones, dropping some. Among roughly 92,000 clones, less than 90% were seen once, and the ten largest hold 0.28%. Their specific antigens are unknown. The input for sequencing was unstimulated CD4+ T cells sorted from spleen or lymph node cells, taken before transplant. These receptors were obtained from a human donor who was the organ donor for an intestinal transplant.

The chain recombines TRBV7-9 with TRBJ2-7; D may be TRBD1 (5 bases). This CDR3 has 12 amino acids. Germline CDR1 reads SEHNR; CDR2 reads FQNEAQ (reference sequence). V gave up 7 bases and J gave up 5 bases, with 12 bases separating them. CDR3 in amino acids: CASTTGSNEQYF. In DNA, the CDR3 is TGTGCCAGCACAACAGGATCCAACGAGCAGTACTTC.

This clone appeared a single time. The chain recombines TRBV7-3 with TRBJ2-2; 8 bases agree with TRBD2. With V trimmed by 5 bases and J by 3 bases, 5 bases remained unmatched. The CDR3 sequence is 15 residues long. Germline lookup yields CDR1 SGHTA and CDR2 FQGTGA. The CDR3 DNA sequence: TGTGCCAGCAGCCCGGGGGGGCCGGACACCGGGGAGCTGTTTTTT. Its translation is CASSPGGPDTGELFF.

This clone appeared a few times. V gene TRBV2 combines with J gene TRBJ1-4; 7 bases align to TRBD1. This CDR3 comprises 16 residues. Trimming at V came to 6 bases and at J to 4 bases, leaving 11 bases not matched to a gene. The germline CDR1 and CDR2 sequences are SNHLY and FYNNEI. Here the CDR3 DNA reads TGTGCCAGCAGCCTCAGTGGGGCAGGGGGTAATGAAAAACTGTTTTTT. It codes for CASSLSGAGGNEKLFF.

This clone was detected once. One end of the junction fails to match germline, which may point to a read error. The genes are TRBV7-7 and TRBJ2-3; TRBD2 matches at 10 bases. The CDR3 loop spans 15 amino acids. CDR1 is SSHAT, CDR2 FNYEAQ, per germline (reference sequence). The CDR3 nucleotides read TGTGCTAGCAGCGCAGCGGGAGGGGTCACAGATACGCAGTATTTT. It codes for CASSAAGGVTDTQYF.

The chain combines TRBV28 with TRBJ1-2; unclear D gene. The germline CDR1 and CDR2 sequences are MDHEN and SYDVKM. Trimming shortened V by 6 bases and J by 2 bases, and 19 bases separated the two germline ends. The CDR3 spans 16 residues. CDR3 coding DNA: TGTGCCAGCAGCCCCAGACTACCTGATAAAAACTATGGCTACACCTTC. It yields the protein CASSPRLPDKNYGYTF.

V is TRBV9 and J is TRBJ2-5; D perhaps matches TRBD2 (7 bases). The germline gives CDR1 SGDLS, CDR2 YYNGEE. V lost 3 bases and J 4 bases, leaving 16 bases between the germline ends. The CDR3 totals 15 residues. CDR3 sequence reads: CASSARWGGVETQYF. DNA for the CDR3: TGTGCCAGCAGCGCAAGATGGGGGGGCGTAGAGACCCAGTACTTC. The full variable domain, in which reference TRBV9 and TRBJ2-5 provide the parts outside the CDR3, is DSGVTQTPKHLITATGQRVTLRCSPRSGDLSVYWYQQSLDQGLQFLIQYYNGEERAKGNILERFSAQQFPDLHSELNLSSLELGDSALYFCASSARWGGVETQYFGPGTRLLVL.

The CDR3 DNA is TGTGCCAGCAGCTTAAGCAGGGCGGTGGAGACCCAGTACTTC. Protein sequence: CASSLSRAVETQYF. The chain employs TRBV7-2 and TRBJ2-5; TRBD1 might be the D (5 bases). CDR1 is SGHTA, CDR2 FQGNSA, per germline. This CDR3 is 14 amino acids long. V lost 2 bases to trimming and J lost 5 bases, with 12 bases between them.

The CDR3 reads CASRLTGAAEKLFF. The DNA of the CDR3 is TGTGCCAGCAGACTGACAGGGGCGGCTGAAAAACTGTTTTTT. The chain uses TRBV6-1 and TRBJ1-4; 8 nucleotides match TRBD1. The CDR3 is 14 residues long. V dropped 6 bases and J dropped 7; count of bases not matched to a gene: 7. Germline V gene lookup returns CDR1 MNHNS and CDR2 SASEGT.

The rearrangement uses TRBV2 and TRBJ2-1; 13 nucleotides line up with TRBD2. There are 15 residues in the CDR3. Per the germline V gene, CDR1 is SNHLY and CDR2 is FYNNEI. V lost 6 bases, J lost 6 bases, and 5 bases stayed unmatched. CDR3 residues: CASSLLAGGGNEQFF. The CDR3 DNA reads as TGTGCCAGCAGCCTACTAGCGGGAGGGGGCAATGAGCAGTTCTTC.

This rearrangement joins TRBV18 to TRBJ1-1; D not resolved. CDR3 length: 15 amino acids. V lost 3 bases and J 2 bases, leaving 13 bases between the germline ends. Germline CDR1 and CDR2: KGHSH and LQKENI. This CDR3 reads CASSPRVNGNTEAFF. CDR3 DNA sequence: TGTGCCAGCTCACCGCGGGTTAATGGTAACACTGAAGCTTTCTTT.